The 15 T cell receptor beta chains below all came from one sample that was sequenced in a study of shared clonotypes between healthy human individuals. This table comes from immunoSEQ multiplex PCR, and its TCRdb copy is limited to in-frame clones, with some not included. Altogether approximately 530,000 clones are present, roughly 95% being singletons, with the ten largest covering about 0.064%. Material: naive CD4+ T cells sorted from blood. Subset: CD45RA+ positively selected. Source of these receptors: a woman between 25 and 40 years old in good health.

This clone was found once. The chain recombines TRBV19 with TRBJ1-5; a possible D gene is TRBD1 (5 bases). The CDR3 extends over 13 amino acids. V lost 6 bases and J 6 bases, leaving 12 bases between the germline ends. The germline gives CDR1 LNHDA, CDR2 SQIVND (reference sequence). In DNA form, the CDR3 reads TGTGCCAGTAGGATCAGGGCGGGTCAGCCCCAGCATTTT. It codes for CASRIRAGQPQHF.

The chain combines TRBV15 with TRBJ2-5; D perhaps matches TRBD1 (6 bases). The CDR3 extends over 15 amino acids. Germline V CDR1 and CDR2: LNHNV, YYDKDF (reference sequence). Deletions cut 0 bases from V and 5 bases from J, with 13 bases between. CDR3: CATSREWDILETQYF. The CDR3 nucleotides are TGTGCCACCAGCAGAGAATGGGACATCTTGGAGACCCAGTACTTC.

The rearrangement uses TRBV7-9 and TRBJ2-1, with 9 bases that match TRBD2. After removal of 3 bases from V and 7 bases from J, the junction contained 7 bases not matched to a gene. This CDR3 has 15 residues. Germline V gene lookup returns CDR1 SEHNR and CDR2 FQNEAQ (reference sequence). CDR3 nucleotide sequence: TGTGCCAGCAGCTTTGCGTCTAGCGGGGAGAATGAGCAGTTCTTC. It yields the protein CASSFASSGENEQFF. Full variable domain (rest looked up from reference TRBV7-9 and TRBJ2-1): DTGVSQNPRHKITKRGQNVTFRCDPISEHNRLYWYRQTLGQGPEFLTYFQNEAQLEKSRLLSDRFSAERPKGSFSTLEIQRTEQGDSAMYLCASSFASSGENEQFFGPGTRLTVL.

The rearrangement uses TRBV7-8 and TRBJ2-7; TRBD2 might be the D (6 bases). Trimming stripped 0 bases from V and 4 bases from J, with 16 bases between. CDR1 and CDR2 from the germline V gene are SGHVS and FQNEAQ. There are 16 residues in the CDR3. The CDR3 is CASSLAWEAVGYEQYF. DNA of the CDR3: TGTGCCAGCAGCTTAGCCTGGGAGGCAGTAGGATACGAGCAGTACTTC.

On this clone: Other DNA sequences in the same sample also yield this CDR3. This chain joins TRBV28 and TRBJ2-7; 9 bases align to TRBD1. Germline V gives CDR1 MDHEN, CDR2 SYDVKM. Germline trimming cut 4 bases from V and 3 bases from J; bases unmatched to any gene: 4. The length of the CDR3 is 14 residues. CDR3 nucleotides: TGTGCCAGCAGTTCGGGACAGGGATTCTACGAGCAGTACTTC. It translates to CASSSGQGFYEQYF.

The gene calls are TRBV25-1 and TRBJ1-1; 7 positions match TRBD1. CDR1 MGHDK and CDR2 SYGVNS come from the germline V gene. The CDR3 is 15 residues long. Germline trimming cut 0 bases from V and 4 bases from J; bases unmatched to any gene: 5. Written as DNA, the CDR3 is TGTGCCAGCAGTGAATACGACAGGGATTCCACTGAAGCTTTCTTT. This encodes CASSEYDRDSTEAFF.

V usage is TRBV2 and J usage is TRBJ2-2, with D hard to call. CDR3 length: 14 residues. Germline-derived CDR1 and CDR2 are SNHLY and FYNNEI. V lost 5 bases and J lost 5, with 12 bases in between. This CDR3 reads CASSFTTGTGELFF. CDR3 sequence (DNA): TGTGCCAGCAGTTTTACGACTGGAACCGGGGAGCTGTTTTTT.

The chain has TRBV30 and TRBJ1-5, with no clear D. CDR1 and CDR2 (germline): GTSNPN, SVGIG (reference sequence). The CDR3 runs 14 residues. The V end lost 0 bases, the J end lost 5 bases, and 11 bases lay between the germline ends. The CDR3 nucleotides read TGTGCCTGGAGTGTACAAAACAGCTATCAGCCCCAGCATTTT. Its translation is CAWSVQNSYQPQHF.

The chain employs TRBV27 and TRBJ2-7; D not certain. Germline assignment: CDR1 MNHEY and CDR2 SMNVEV (reference sequence). Trimming removed 7 bases at V and 3 bases at J, with 16 bases between. The CDR3 runs 14 residues. CDR3 coding DNA: TGTGCCAGCAAGGGTTGGTCTCGAAACTACGAGCAGTACTTC. Protein product: CASKGWSRNYEQYF.

The chain is built from TRBV7-3 and TRBJ2-3, with D unresolved. Trimming left V 1 base short and J 2 bases short, with 10 bases between. There are 15 residues in the CDR3. Germline CDR1 SGHTA, CDR2 FQGTGA. The CDR3 is CASSLNGPNTDTQYF. As DNA, the CDR3 is TGTGCCAGCAGCTTAAACGGACCAAACACAGATACGCAGTATTTT.

The rearrangement uses TRBV2 and TRBJ2-7, with 7 bases aligning to TRBD1. The germline CDR1 and CDR2 sequences are SNHLY and FYNNEI. This CDR3 has 12 amino acids. Germline trimming cut 7 bases from V and 3 bases from J; bases unmatched to any gene: 3. The CDR3 loop is CASTGQNYEQYF. DNA of the CDR3: TGTGCCAGCACGGGACAGAACTACGAGCAGTACTTC.

The CDR3 sequence: CASSLRTSGGNEQFF. CDR3 sequence (DNA): TGTGCCAGCTCACTCAGGACTAGCGGGGGAAATGAGCAGTTCTTC. The chain combines TRBV18 with TRBJ2-1, with TRBD2 identical over 13 bases. The germline V gene encodes CDR1 KGHSH and CDR2 LQKENI. The CDR3 loop spans 15 amino acids. V gave up 4 bases and J gave up 7 bases; unmatched junction bases: 4.

V gene TRBV5-1 combines with J gene TRBJ2-7, with D tentatively TRBD1 (6 bases). Deletions cut 2 bases from V and 0 bases from J, with 12 bases between. This CDR3 has 15 residues. From germline, CDR1 is SGHRS and CDR2 YFSETQ. In DNA, the CDR3 is TGCGCCAGCAGCTTCGGACAGAAGAGCTCCTACGAGCAGTACTTC. Translated, it gives CASSFGQKSSYEQYF.

The J gene is TRBJ2-1, the V gene TRBV5-1, with D tentatively TRBD2 (6 bases). The CDR3 totals 17 residues. V was trimmed by 0 bases and J by 2 bases, leaving 15 bases between them. The V gene's germline CDR1 is SGHRS and CDR2 YFSETQ. The chain's CDR3 is CASSLVPGVGTYNEQFF. CDR3 DNA: TGCGCCAGCAGCTTGGTACCGGGAGTCGGGACCTACAATGAGCAGTTCTTC.

V usage is TRBV5-4 and J usage is TRBJ2-7; D unclear. This CDR3 comprises 13 residues. Trimming shortened V by 4 bases and J by 6 bases, and 14 bases separated the two germline ends. The germline V gene has CDR1 SGHNT and CDR2 YYREEE (reference sequence). The CDR3 spells CASSLRSRIEQYF. The CDR3 DNA sequence: TGTGCCAGCAGCCTCAGATCACGGATCGAGCAGTACTTC. Combining the CDR3 with reference TRBV5-4 and TRBJ2-7 gives the whole variable domain ETGVTQSPTHLIKTRGQQVTLRCSSQSGHNTVSWYQQALGQGPQFIFQYYREEENGRGNFPPRFSGLQFPNYSSELNVNALELDDSALYLCASSLRSRIEQYFGPGTRLTVT.